This T cell receptor (beta chain) was sequenced during a study of T cell responses to AZD1222 COVID-19 vaccine. Study-wide background: Second doses at about 4 or about 12 weeks were pooled. General observations from the study: Clonal diversity may have been underestimated in mostly white British donors. Vaccine-related CD4 TCRs covered spike, predominating at 160-218 and 743-854. At baseline, just six or seven AZD1222 recipients tested seropositive.

The repertoire was sequenced with immunoSEQ multiplex PCR; TCRdb's copy has only in-frame clones and lacks some. The sample has about 100,000 clones; about 90% are singletons. In the case of this clone: What it binds is not known.

The clonotype was recovered from an adult in good health. The specimen comprised peripheral blood, sampled on day 0 of AZD1222 vaccination.

CDR3 in amino acids: CASSLSSGQHNYGYTF. The CDR3 nucleotides are TGTGCCAGCAGTTTATCCTCGGGACAGCATAACTATGGCTACACCTTC. The chain couples TRBV27 to TRBJ1-2, with TRBD1 matching 7 bases. V lost 0 bases and J lost 1; bases outside the gene matches: 5. In germline, CDR1 is MNHEY, CDR2 SMNVEV (reference sequence). The CDR3 spans 16 residues.